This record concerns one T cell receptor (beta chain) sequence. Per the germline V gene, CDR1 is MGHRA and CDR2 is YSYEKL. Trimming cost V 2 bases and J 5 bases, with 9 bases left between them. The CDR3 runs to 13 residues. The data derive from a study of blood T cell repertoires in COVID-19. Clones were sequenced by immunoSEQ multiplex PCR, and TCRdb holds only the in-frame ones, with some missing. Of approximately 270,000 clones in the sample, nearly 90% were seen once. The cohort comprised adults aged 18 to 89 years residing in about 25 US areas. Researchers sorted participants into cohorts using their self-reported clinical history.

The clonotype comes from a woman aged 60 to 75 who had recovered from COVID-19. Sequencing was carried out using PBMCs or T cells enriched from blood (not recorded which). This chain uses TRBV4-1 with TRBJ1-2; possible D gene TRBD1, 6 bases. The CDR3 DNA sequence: TGCGCCAGCAGCCAACAACAGGGTTATGGCTACACCTTC. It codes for CASSQQQGYGYTF.